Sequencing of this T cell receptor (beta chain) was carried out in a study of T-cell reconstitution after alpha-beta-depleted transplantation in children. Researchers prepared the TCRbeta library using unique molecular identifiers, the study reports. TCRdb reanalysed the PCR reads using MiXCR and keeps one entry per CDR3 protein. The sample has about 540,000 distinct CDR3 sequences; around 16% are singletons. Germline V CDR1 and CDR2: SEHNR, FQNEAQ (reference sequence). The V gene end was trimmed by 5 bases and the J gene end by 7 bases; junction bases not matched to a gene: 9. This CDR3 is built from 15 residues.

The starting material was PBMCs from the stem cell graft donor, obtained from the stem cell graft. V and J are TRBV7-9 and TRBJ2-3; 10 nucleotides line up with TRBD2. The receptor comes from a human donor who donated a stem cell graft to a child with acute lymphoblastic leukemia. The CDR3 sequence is CASSPHFTSGNTQYF. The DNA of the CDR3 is TGTGCCAGCAGCCCGCATTTTACTAGCGGGAATACGCAGTATTTT.